The TCR beta chain described here comes from a study of blood T cell repertoires in COVID-19 (dated by TCRdb to about 2020). In terms of the full investigation: Collaborator samples came from the United States, Italy and Spain and covered acute and convalescent phases of COVID-19. The dataset comprised deeply sampled blood TCRbeta repertoires from subjects exposed to, actively infected with, or recovered from COVID-19. The prospective study material was composed of cDNA or gDNA derived from T cells, B-cell-depleted T cells, or PBMCs. The samples were drawn from the first 160 participants of the ongoing ImmuneRACE study and from over 950 subjects provided by 6 global collaborators. The repertoires were released in a freely available public database intended as a resource for research on the immune response to SARS-CoV-2. HLA class I and class II types, where available, came from metadata supplied by the sample provider rather than from assay-based typing. Nearly every sample came with metadata listing a de-identified subject ID, COVID-19 status, age in years and sex. The research as a whole found: The amount of clinical and demographic metadata varied by source and participant and was provided uncurated.

TCRbeta CDR3 regions were amplified from genomic DNA by means of the immunoSEQ Assay, a bias-controlled multiplex PCR. In the paper's pipeline: The number of nucleated cells in each sample was estimated by amplification of reference gene primers within the assay. To quantify the absolute abundance of each unique TCRbeta CDR3 rearrangement, sequence reads were collapsed and filtered. For each sample, productive Simpson clonality was calculated as the square root of Simpson's diversity index across productive rearrangements. The source is immuneACCESS, and TCRdb retained only in-frame sequences with V and J called. Part of the clones is not carried over; for the studies checked, unresolved V genes explain less than half of this, and the remainder is unexplained. V and J calls plus clone size are reproduced from that table; the DNA served to infer D and trimming. This sample lists roughly 200,000 clones; 80% were detected once. The ten largest clones represent approximately 6.9% of the sample.

This clone was observed a few times. Its antigen remains unidentified. No base quality values were provided; no much bigger clone lies one nucleotide off. Trimming leaves V shorter by 3 bases and J shorter by 2 bases, with the junction holding 2 bases beyond the gene matches. Inclusive of the bounding cysteine and phenylalanine, the CDR3 is 14 residues long. Just the 42-base CDR3 DNA is kept, in frame starting at base 1. Taken from the germline V gene, the CDR1 and CDR2 loops are SGHTA and FQGTGA. Each collaborating institution followed its own protocols to collect whole blood in K2EDTA tubes. For TCRbeta analysis, collaborators shipped samples in one of three forms: frozen whole blood, isolated PBMCs, or DNA extracted from either of those sample types.

The chain is assembled from TRBV7-3 and TRBJ2-3, and TRBD1 aligns with 7 junction nucleotides. The TCR sequence derives from a man aged 60 to 75 with acute or convalescent COVID-19. What was sequenced was peripheral blood. The bases read TGTGCCAGCAGCTTGACAGGGACCACAGATACGCAGTATTTT. Translation gives CASSLTGTTDTQYF.